This T cell receptor beta chain stems from a study of Tregs in tolerant kidney transplant recipients. Study outcomes and limitations: This study did not directly address biological reproducibility. The small number of patients limits these findings pending further validation. Expanding Tregs on activated donor B cells appeared to best identify donor-specific TCRbeta clones.

Per germline, CDR1 MNHNS and CDR2 SASEGT. The CDR3 consists of 13 residues. V lost 7 bases and J lost 0, with 7 bases in between. Thawed PBMCs were FACS-sorted into unstimulated CD4+CD25+CD127- regulatory T cells, CD4+CD25- non-regulatory cells, CD4 and CD8 cells. Profiling relied on immunoSEQ multiplex PCR, and the TCRdb table lists in-frame clones only, not all of them. The data hold under 300,000 clones, with 80% to 85% observed a single time. As regards this clone: Its antigen is as yet unknown.

This chain connects TRBV6-1 to TRBJ2-1; D gene unclear. Sequenced sample: CD4+ T cells from blood. This receptor was obtained from a human donor in good health. Here the CDR3 reads CASMWDSYNEQFF. DNA for the CDR3: TGTGCCAGCATGTGGGACTCCTACAATGAGCAGTTCTTC.